This T cell receptor (beta chain) was recorded in a study of CD8+ T cells in alopecia areata. On the study more broadly: It was oral tofacitinib, at 5 to 10 mg twice daily, that treated patients received. Study results and limitations: Numerous expanded lesional clones remained in scalp and blood during tofacitinib. Within the top 100, expanded CD8+ clones significantly decreased with tofacitinib, as did scalp clonality.

This CDR3 is 14 amino acids long. In germline, CDR1 is GTSNPN, CDR2 SVGIG (reference sequence). V lost 4 bases and J 0 bases, leaving 10 bases between the germline ends. Following RNA extraction, reverse transcription yielded cDNA that acted as the sequencing template. Produced via immunoSEQ multiplex PCR; TCRdb's table is partial and in-frame only. The data contain around 200,000 clones, about 64% of them singletons. Of note for this clone: The antigen remains undetermined.

Treatment defined: oral pan-JAK inhibitor, 5-10 mg twice daily. The receptor's source is a human donor with alopecia areata. The chain has TRBV30 and TRBJ1-5, with a weak D call TRBD1 (6 bases). This specimen was CD4+ T cells sorted from blood, taken at week 4, from a patient treated with tofacitinib. The CDR3 DNA reads TGTGCCTGGAACAGGGCCGATAGCAATCAGCCCCAGCATTTT. Amino acid sequence: CAWNRADSNQPQHF.